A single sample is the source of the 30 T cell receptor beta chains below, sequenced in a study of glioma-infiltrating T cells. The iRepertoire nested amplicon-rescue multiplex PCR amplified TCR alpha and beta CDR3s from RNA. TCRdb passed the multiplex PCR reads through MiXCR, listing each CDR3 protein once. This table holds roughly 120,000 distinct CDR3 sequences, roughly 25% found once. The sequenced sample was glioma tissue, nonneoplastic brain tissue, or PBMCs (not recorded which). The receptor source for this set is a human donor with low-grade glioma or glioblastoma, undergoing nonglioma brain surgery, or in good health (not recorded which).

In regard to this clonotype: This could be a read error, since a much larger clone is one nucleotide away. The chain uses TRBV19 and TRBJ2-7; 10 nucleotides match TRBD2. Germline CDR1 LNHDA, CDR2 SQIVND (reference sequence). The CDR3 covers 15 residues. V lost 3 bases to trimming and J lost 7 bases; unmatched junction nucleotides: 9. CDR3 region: CASSISSGSSQEQYF. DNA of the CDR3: TGTGCCAGTAGTATCTCTAGCGGGAGTTCCCAGGAGCAGTACTTC.

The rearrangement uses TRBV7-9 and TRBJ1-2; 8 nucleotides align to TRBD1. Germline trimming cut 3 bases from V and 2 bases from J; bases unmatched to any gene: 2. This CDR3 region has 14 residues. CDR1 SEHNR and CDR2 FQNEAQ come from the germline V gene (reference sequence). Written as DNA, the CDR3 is TGTGCCAGCAGCTTGGACAGGGTAAACTATGGCTACACCTTC. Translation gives CASSLDRVNYGYTF.

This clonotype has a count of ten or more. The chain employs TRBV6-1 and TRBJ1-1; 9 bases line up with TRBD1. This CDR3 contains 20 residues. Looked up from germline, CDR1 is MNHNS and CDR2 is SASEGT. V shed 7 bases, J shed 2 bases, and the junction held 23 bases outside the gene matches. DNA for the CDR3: TGTGCCAGCACTCATCGATGGGCTCGCGGGACAGGGAGCGGCAACACTGAAGCTTTCTTT. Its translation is CASTHRWARGTGSGNTEAFF.

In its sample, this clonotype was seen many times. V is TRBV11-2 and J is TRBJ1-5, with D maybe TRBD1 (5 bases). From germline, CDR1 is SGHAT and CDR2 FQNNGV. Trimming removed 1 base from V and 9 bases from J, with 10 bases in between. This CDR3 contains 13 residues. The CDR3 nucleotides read TGTGCCAGCAGCTTAGTTGATGGGACGCCCCAGCATTTT. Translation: CASSLVDGTPQHF.

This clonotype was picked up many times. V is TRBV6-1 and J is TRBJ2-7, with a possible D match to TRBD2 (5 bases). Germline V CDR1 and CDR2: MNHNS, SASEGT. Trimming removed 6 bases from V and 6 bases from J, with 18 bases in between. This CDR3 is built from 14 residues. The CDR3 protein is CASRSIATNPEQYF. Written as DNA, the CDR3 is TGTGCCAGCAGATCGATAGCGACTAATCCCGAGCAGTACTTC.

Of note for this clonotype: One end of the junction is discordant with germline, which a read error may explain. The CDR3 bases are TGTGCCAGCAGTCCGGGACTAGCGGGAGGGCCGAGGGGGGAGCGGTACTTC. It is translated as CASSPGLAGGPRGERYF. The rearrangement links TRBV2 to TRBJ2-7; 16 bases line up with TRBD2. This CDR3 has 17 residues. CDR1 and CDR2 (germline): SNHLY, FYNNEI.

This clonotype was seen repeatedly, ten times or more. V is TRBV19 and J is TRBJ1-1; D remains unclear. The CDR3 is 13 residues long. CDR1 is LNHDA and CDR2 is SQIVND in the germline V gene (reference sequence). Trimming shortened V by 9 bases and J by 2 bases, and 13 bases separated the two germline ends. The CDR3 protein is CASTYSGNTEAFF. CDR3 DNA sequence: TGTGCCAGCACCTACAGCGGAAACACTGAAGCTTTCTTT.

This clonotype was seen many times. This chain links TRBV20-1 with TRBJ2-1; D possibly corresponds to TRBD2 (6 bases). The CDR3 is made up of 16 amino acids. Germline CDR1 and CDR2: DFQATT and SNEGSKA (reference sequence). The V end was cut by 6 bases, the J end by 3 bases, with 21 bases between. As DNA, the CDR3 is TGCAGTGCCGCGCAAGGAGGGGATGTCTTCTACAATGAGCAGTTCTTC. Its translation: CSAAQGGDVFYNEQFF.

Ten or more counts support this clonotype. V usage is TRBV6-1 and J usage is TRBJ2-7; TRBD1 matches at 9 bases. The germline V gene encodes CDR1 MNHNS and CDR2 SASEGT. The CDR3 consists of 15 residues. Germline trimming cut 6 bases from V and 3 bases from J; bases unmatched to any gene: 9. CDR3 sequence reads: CASRPTGGALYEQYF. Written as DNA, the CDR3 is TGTGCCAGCAGACCGACAGGGGGGGCCCTCTACGAGCAGTACTTC.

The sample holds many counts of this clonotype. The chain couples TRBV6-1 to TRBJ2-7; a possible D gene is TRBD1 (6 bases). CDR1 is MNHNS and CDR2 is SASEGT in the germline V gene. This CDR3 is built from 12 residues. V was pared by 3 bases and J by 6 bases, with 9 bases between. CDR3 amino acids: CASSDTGIEQYF. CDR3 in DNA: TGTGCCAGCAGTGATACAGGGATCGAGCAGTACTTC.

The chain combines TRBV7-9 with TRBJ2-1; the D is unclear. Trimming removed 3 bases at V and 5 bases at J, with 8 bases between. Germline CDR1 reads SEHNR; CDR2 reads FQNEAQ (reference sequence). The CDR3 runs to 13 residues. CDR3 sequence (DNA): TGTGCCAGCAGCTTGGAGTGGGACAATGAGCAGTTCTTC. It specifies CASSLEWDNEQFF. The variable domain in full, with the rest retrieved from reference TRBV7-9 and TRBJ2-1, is DTGVSQNPRHKITKRGQNVTFRCDPISEHNRLYWYRQTLGQGPEFLTYFQNEAQLEKSRLLSDRFSAERPKGSFSTLEIQRTEQGDSAMYLCASSLEWDNEQFFGPGTRLTVL.

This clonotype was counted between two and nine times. CDR3 region: CASSIESGALYEQYF. The CDR3 DNA follows: TGTGCCAGTAGTATAGAGTCAGGAGCGCTGTACGAGCAGTACTTC. The V and J genes are TRBV19 and TRBJ2-7; D gene ambiguous. The ends were cut back, 0 bases at V and 4 bases at J, with 13 bases in the middle. The germline CDR1 and CDR2 sequences are LNHDA and SQIVND (reference sequence). The CDR3 loop spans 15 amino acids.

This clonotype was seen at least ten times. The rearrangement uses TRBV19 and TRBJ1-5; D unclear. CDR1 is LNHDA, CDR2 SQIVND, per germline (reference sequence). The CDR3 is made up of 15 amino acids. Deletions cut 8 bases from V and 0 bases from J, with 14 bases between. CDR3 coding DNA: TGTGCCAGTCATCTGAGCTCGTATAGCAATCAGCCCCAGCATTTT. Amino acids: CASHLSSYSNQPQHF.

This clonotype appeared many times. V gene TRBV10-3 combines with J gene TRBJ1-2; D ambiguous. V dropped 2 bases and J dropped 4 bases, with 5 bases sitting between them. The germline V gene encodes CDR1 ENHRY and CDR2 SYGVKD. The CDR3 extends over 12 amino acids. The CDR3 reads CAISEMAYGYTF. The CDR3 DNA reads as TGTGCCATCAGTGAGATGGCCTATGGCTACACCTTC.

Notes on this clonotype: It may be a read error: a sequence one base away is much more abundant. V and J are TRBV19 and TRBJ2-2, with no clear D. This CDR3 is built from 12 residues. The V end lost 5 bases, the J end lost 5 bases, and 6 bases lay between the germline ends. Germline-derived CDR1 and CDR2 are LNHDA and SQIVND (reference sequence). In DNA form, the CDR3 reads TGTGCCAGTAGTGCGAGTACCGGGGAGCTGTTTTTT. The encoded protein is CASSASTGELFF.

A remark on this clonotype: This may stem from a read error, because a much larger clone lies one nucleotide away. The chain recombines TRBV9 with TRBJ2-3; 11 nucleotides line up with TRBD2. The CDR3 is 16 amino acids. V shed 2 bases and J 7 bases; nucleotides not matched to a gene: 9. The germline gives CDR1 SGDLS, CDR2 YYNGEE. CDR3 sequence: CASSVLSGRAAYTQYF. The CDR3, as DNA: TGTGCCAGCAGCGTGCTTAGCGGGAGGGCCGCATATACGCAGTATTTT.

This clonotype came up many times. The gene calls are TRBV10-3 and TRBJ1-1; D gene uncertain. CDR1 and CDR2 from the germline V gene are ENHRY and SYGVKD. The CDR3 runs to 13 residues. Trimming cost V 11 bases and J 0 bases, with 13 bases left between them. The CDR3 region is CAQKGSVNTEAFF. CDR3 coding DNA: TGTGCCCAAAAGGGAAGCGTGAACACTGAAGCTTTCTTT.

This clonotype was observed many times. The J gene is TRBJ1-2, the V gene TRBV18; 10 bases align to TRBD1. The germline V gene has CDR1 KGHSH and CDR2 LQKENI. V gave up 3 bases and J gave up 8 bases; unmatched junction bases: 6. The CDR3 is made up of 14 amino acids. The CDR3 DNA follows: TGTGCCAGCTCACCGGGACAGGGGAGTGGAGGCTACACCTTC. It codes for CASSPGQGSGGYTF.

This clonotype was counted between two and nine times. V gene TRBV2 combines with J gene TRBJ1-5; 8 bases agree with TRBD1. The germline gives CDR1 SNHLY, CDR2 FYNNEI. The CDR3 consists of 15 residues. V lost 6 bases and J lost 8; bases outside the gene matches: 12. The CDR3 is CASRGGRGREEPQHF. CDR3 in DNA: TGTGCCAGCAGAGGGGGCAGGGGGCGCGAGGAGCCCCAGCATTTT.

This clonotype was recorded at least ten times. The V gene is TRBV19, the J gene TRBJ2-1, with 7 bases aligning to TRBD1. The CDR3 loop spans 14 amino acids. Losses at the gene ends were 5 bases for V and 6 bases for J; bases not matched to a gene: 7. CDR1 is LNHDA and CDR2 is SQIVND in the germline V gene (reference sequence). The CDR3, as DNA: TGTGCCAGTAGTTGGGACAGCGCCTTCAATGAGCAGTTCTTC. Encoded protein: CASSWDSAFNEQFF.

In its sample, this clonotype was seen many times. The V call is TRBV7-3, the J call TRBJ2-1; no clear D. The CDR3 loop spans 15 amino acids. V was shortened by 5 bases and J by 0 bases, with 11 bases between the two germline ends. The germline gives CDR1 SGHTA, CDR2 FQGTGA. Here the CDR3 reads CASSPKGSSYNEQFF. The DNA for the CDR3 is TGTGCCAGCAGCCCCAAGGGAAGCTCCTACAATGAGCAGTTCTTC.

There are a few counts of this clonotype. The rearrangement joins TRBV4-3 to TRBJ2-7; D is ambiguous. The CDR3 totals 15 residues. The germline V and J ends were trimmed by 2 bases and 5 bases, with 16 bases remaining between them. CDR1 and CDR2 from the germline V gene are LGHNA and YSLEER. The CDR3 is CASSQRRYYDDEQYF. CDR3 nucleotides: TGCGCCAGCAGCCAACGGAGATACTACGATGACGAGCAGTACTTC.

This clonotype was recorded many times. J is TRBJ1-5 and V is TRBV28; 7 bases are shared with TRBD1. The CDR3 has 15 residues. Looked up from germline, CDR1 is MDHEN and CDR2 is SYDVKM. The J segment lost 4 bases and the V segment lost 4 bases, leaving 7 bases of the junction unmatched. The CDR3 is CASSYGQAINQPQHF. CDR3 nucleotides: TGTGCCAGCAGTTATGGACAGGCGATAAATCAGCCCCAGCATTTT.

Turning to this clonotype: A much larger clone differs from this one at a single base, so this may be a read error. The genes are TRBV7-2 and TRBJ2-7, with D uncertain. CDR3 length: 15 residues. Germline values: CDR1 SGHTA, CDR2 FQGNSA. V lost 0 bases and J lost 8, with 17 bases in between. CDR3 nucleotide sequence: TGTGCCAGCAGCTTAGCAGGTGTCTATACTTACAAGCAGTACTTC. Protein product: CASSLAGVYTYKQYF.

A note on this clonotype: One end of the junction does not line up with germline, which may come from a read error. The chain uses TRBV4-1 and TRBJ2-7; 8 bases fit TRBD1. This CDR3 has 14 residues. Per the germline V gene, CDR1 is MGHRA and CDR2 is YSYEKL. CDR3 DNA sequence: TGCGCCAGCAGCCAAGGGACAGGGTCCTTCGAGCAGTACTTC. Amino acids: CASSQGTGSFEQYF.

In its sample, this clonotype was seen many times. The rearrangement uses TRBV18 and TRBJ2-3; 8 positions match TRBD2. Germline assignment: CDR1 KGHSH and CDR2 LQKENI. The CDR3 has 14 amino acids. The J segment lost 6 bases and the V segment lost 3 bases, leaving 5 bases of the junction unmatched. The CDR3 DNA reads TGTGCCAGCTCACCTGGGACTAGTAAGGATACGCAGTATTTT. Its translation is CASSPGTSKDTQYF.

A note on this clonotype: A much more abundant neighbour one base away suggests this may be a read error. For the CDR3, the DNA is TGTGCCAGCCGCTTACCCCGACAGAAGCTCCGTTCCTACGAGCAGTACTTC. Encoded protein: CASRLPRQKLRSYEQYF. This chain uses TRBV7-2 with TRBJ2-7, with D perhaps matching TRBD1 (5 bases). Per germline, CDR1 SGHTA and CDR2 FQGNSA. The CDR3 sequence is 17 residues long.

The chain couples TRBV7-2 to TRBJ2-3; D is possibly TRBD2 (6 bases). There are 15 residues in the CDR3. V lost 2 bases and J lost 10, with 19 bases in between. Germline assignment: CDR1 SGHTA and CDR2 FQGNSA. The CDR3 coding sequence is TGTGCCAGCAGCTTAATGTCGGACTACTTAACTGCGCAGTATTTT. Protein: CASSLMSDYLTAQYF. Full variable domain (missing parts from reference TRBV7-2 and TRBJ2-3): GAGVSQSPSNKVTEKGKDVELRCDPISGHTALYWYRQSLGQGLEFLIYFQGNSAPDKSGLPSDRFSAERTGGSVSTLTIQRTQQEDSAVYLCASSLMSDYLTAQYFGPGTRLTVL.

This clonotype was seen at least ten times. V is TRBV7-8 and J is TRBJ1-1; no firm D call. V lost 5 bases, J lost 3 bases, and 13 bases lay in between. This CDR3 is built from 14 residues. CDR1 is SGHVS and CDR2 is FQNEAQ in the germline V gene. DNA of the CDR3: TGTGCCAGCAGCGATCCTTTGGTATACACTGAAGCTTTCTTT. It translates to CASSDPLVYTEAFF.

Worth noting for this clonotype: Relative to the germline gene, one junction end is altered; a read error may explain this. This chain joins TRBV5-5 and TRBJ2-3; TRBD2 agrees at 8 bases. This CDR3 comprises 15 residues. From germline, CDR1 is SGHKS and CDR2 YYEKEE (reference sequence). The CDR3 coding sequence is TGCGCCAGCAGCTGGAGCGGGAGCGACAAAGATACGCAGTATTTT. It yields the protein CASSWSGSDKDTQYF.